A selection of T cell receptor beta chains follows, all from one sample in a study of OX40 agonist ivuxolimab in advanced cancers. The data were produced by immunoSEQ multiplex PCR, yet TCRdb's version contains in-frame clones alone and is incomplete. This sample has about 80,000 clones, with 90% to 95% found just once. Sample: CD4+ or CD8+ T cells sorted from blood, taken in a trial of the OX40 agonist ivuxolimab. The receptor set was obtained from an adult with an advanced solid tumor such as melanoma, head and neck, liver or kidney cancer. Each CDR3 is given with its conserved first and last residue. Each record gives: D gene, clone size, CDR3 length, V gene, J gene, CDR3 DNA, CDR3 protein. The D gene is left open where the match is weak. Only some rows state a clone size, as once, few, many or a class for expanded clones.

D: TRBD1; size: NA; length: 15; V: TRBV28; J: TRBJ2-2; DNA: TGTGCCAGCACCGGGACAGGGGTTCATTCCGGGGAGCTGTTTTTT; CDR3: CASTGTGVHSGELFF
D: NA; size: NA; length: 18; V: TRBV4-1; J: TRBJ2-6; DNA: TGCGCCAGCAGCCAAGATCCGTCGACATCCTCTGGGGCCAACGTCCTGACTTTC; CDR3: CASSQDPSTSSGANVLTF
D: TRBD2; size: NA; length: 17; V: TRBV5-1; J: TRBJ2-7; DNA: TGCGCCAGCAGCTATGGGACTAGCGGGAGGAACTCCTACGAGCAGTACTTC; CDR3: CASSYGTSGRNSYEQYF
D: TRBD2; size: NA; length: 16; V: TRBV7-3; J: TRBJ2-3; DNA: TGTGCCAGCAGCTTACAGGGAGCGGGGGCCACAGATACGCAGTATTTT; CDR3: CASSLQGAGATDTQYF
D: NA; size: NA; length: 14; V: TRBV19; J: TRBJ2-3; DNA: TGTGCCAGTAGTATCGGTGATGGCACAGATACGCAGTATTTT; CDR3: CASSIGDGTDTQYF
D: NA; size: NA; length: 13; V: TRBV4-3; J: TRBJ2-7; DNA: TGCGCCAGCAGCCAAAGATTAGGTGGCGAGCAGTACTTC; CDR3: CASSQRLGGEQYF
D: NA; size: NA; length: 13; V: TRBV7-9; J: TRBJ1-2; DNA: TGTGCCAGCAGCCAGTCTTTGACCTATGGCTACACCTTC; CDR3: CASSQSLTYGYTF
D: NA; size: NA; length: 15; V: TRBV27; J: TRBJ2-2; DNA: TGTGCCAGCAGTTTAAGGGCTGCGAACACCGGGGAGCTGTTTTTT; CDR3: CASSLRAANTGELFF
D: NA; size: once; length: 15; V: TRBV7-3; J: TRBJ2-5; DNA: TGTGCCAGCAGCCCCGGGGGTAGCGGCCAAGAGACCCAGTACTTC; CDR3: CASSPGGSGQETQYF
D: NA; size: NA; length: 15; V: TRBV7-6; J: TRBJ2-3; DNA: TGTGCCAGCAGCCGTAGACAGACCGTCACAGATACGCAGTATTTT; CDR3: CASSRRQTVTDTQYF
D: NA; size: NA; length: 15; V: TRBV6-6; J: TRBJ1-5; DNA: TGTGCCAGCAGTTACGCCGCAGGGCCCAATCAGCCCCAGCATTTT; CDR3: CASSYAAGPNQPQHF
D: NA; size: NA; length: 16; V: TRBV6-5; J: TRBJ2-5; DNA: TGTGCCAGCAGTTACCGGGCTGGGGGATTCCAAGAGACCCAGTACTTC; CDR3: CASSYRAGGFQETQYF
D: NA; size: once; length: 16; V: TRBV27; J: TRBJ2-6; DNA: TGTGCCAGCAGCCATCCGAGGGGCTCTGGGGCCAACGTCCTGACTTTC; CDR3: CASSHPRGSGANVLTF
D: NA; size: NA; length: 14; V: TRBV11-2; J: TRBJ2-3; DNA: TGTGCCAGCAGCTTAGGTTCACAAACAGATACGCAGTATTTT; CDR3: CASSLGSQTDTQYF
D: TRBD2; size: NA; length: 16; V: TRBV7-8; J: TRBJ2-3; DNA: TGTGCCAGCAGCGTCCGACTAGCGTCTAGCACAGATACGCAGTATTTT; CDR3: CASSVRLASSTDTQYF
D: NA; size: NA; length: 15; V: TRBV5-1; J: TRBJ2-4; DNA: TGCGCCAGCAGACGGGACATCGTCGTGGGGAACATTCAGTACTTC; CDR3: CASRRDIVVGNIQYF
D: TRBD1; size: NA; length: 15; V: TRBV6-5; J: TRBJ1-2; DNA: TGTGCCAGCAGTCTACTGAGACAGGGCGGCTATGGCTACACCTTC; CDR3: CASSLLRQGGYGYTF
D: TRBD2; size: few; length: 15; V: TRBV11-1; J: TRBJ2-1; DNA: TGTGCCAGCAGCTTAGCGGGGGGGGTATCGGTCGGGCAGTTCTTC; CDR3: CASSLAGGVSVGQFF
D: TRBD1; size: NA; length: 16; V: TRBV5-1; J: TRBJ2-2; DNA: TGCGCCAGCAGCTTGGGGGACAGGCGCAACACCGGGGAGCTGTTTTTT; CDR3: CASSLGDRRNTGELFF
D: NA; size: NA; length: 13; V: TRBV5-1; J: TRBJ2-5; DNA: TGCGCCAGCCACTCAGGGGCCCAAGAGACCCAGTACTTC; CDR3: CASHSGAQETQYF
D: NA; size: NA; length: 15; V: TRBV4-3; J: TRBJ1-5; DNA: TGCGCCAGCAGCCCCGGGGGGGGAAGAAATCAGCCCCAGCATTTT; CDR3: CASSPGGGRNQPQHF
D: NA; size: NA; length: 14; V: TRBV2; J: TRBJ1-4; DNA: TGTGCCAGCAGTGAGGAGGGTTCGGATGAAAAACTGTTTTTT; CDR3: CASSEEGSDEKLFF
D: NA; size: NA; length: 14; V: TRBV7-9; J: TRBJ2-7; DNA: TGTGCCAGCAGTTTTGTTGCCGAACCCTACGAGCAGTACTTC; CDR3: CASSFVAEPYEQYF